Described below is a single T cell receptor beta chain sequence and its context. The method was immunoSEQ multiplex PCR; TCRdb's version includes in-frame clones alone and lacks a portion of them. This table has some 80,000 clones, over 80% appearing once. This sample stems from a study of T cell changes during pregnancy in multiple sclerosis. Germline loops: CDR1 SGHTS, CDR2 YDEGEE. V was pared by 3 bases and J by 3 bases, with 6 bases of the junction left unmatched. The CDR3 spans 17 residues. The V gene is TRBV5-8, the J gene TRBJ2-3, with TRBD2 matching 14 bases. Sequencing was performed on peripheral blood, taken in the first trimester of pregnancy. The receptor was derived from a female donor with multiple sclerosis, enrolled in a pregnancy study. As DNA, the CDR3 is TGTGCCAGCAGCTGGGGGACTAGCGGGAGTCGAACAGATACGCAGTATTTT. Its protein is CASSWGTSGSRTDTQYF.